The source of this T cell receptor (beta chain) is a study of T cells in tuberculosis. Each clinical donor contributed on average about 96,000 T cells from unsorted cryopreserved PBMC. Data came from immunoSEQ multiplex PCR; TCRdb stores just in-frame clones and leaves some out. The sample shows 30,000 to 40,000 clones, 95% to 97% of them seen only once. Germline loops: CDR1 SNHLY, CDR2 FYNNEI. CDR3 length: 15 amino acids. V dropped 6 bases and J dropped 3 bases, with 14 bases sitting between them. This TCR derives from a donor aged 5-35 years with latent tuberculosis or without tuberculosis infection. Sequenced material: PBMCs. The rearrangement links TRBV2 to TRBJ1-4; tentative D call: TRBD1 (5 bases). CDR3 region: CASREMGDSNEKLFF. The CDR3 DNA is TGTGCCAGCAGGGAAATGGGGGACTCTAATGAAAAACTGTTTTTT.